The rows below give T cell receptor beta chains drawn from one sample of a study of cytomegalovirus exposure and HLA in healthy donors. Assay used: immunoSEQ multiplex PCR; TCRdb lists only in-frame clones, some missing. Of about 190,000 clones listed, around four fifths are singletons. The sample was PBMCs. Source of these receptors: a man between 35 and 55 years old in good health and CMV-seropositive. Each CDR3 is given with its conserved first and last residue. A D gene is named only where the DNA matches it firmly. Size values are once, few and many counts, or a class for expanded clones, and some rows have none.

-	TRBJ2-7	-	TRBV6-5	15	CASSYRPGVVNEQYF	TGTGCCAGCAGTTACCGCCCGGGAGTAGTCAACGAGCAGTACTTC
TRBD2	TRBJ2-7	once	TRBV4-1	18	CASSPDFPLAVSSYEQYF	TGCGCCAGCAGCCCAGATTTCCCGCTAGCGGTGAGCTCCTACGAGCAGTACTTC
-	TRBJ1-2	once	TRBV11-2	16	CASSLVIQPPDYGYTF	TGTGCCAGCAGCTTAGTCATACAACCTCCTGATTATGGCTACACCTTC
TRBD2	TRBJ2-5	-	TRBV30	15	CAWTSGGRDQETQYF	TGTGCCTGGACCTCGGGCGGGAGAGACCAAGAGACCCAGTACTTC
-	TRBJ1-3	-	TRBV5-6	15	CASSLKTFSGNTIYF	TGTGCCAGCAGCTTGAAAACTTTCTCTGGAAACACCATATATTTT
-	TRBJ2-7	-	TRBV5-1	15	CASSTDKGNSYEQYF	TGCGCCAGCAGCACAGACAAGGGGAACTCCTACGAGCAGTACTTC
TRBD2	TRBJ2-7	few	TRBV9	16	CASSVGLAGTSYEQYF	TGTGCCAGCAGCGTAGGACTAGCGGGCACCTCCTACGAGCAGTACTTC
-	TRBJ1-1	-	TRBV5-4	15	CASSLLVTGDTEAFF	TGTGCCAGCAGCTTGTTAGTGACGGGTGACACTGAAGCTTTCTTT
TRBD2	TRBJ2-5	few	TRBV11-3	15	CASSPKREEQETQYF	TGTGCCAGCAGCCCAAAGCGGGAGGAACAAGAGACCCAGTACTTC
-	TRBJ2-7	-	TRBV29-1	13	CSVGQGLIYEQYF	TGCAGCGTTGGCCAGGGACTCATATACGAGCAGTACTTC
TRBD1	TRBJ1-5	few	TRBV9	14	CASSAGQNNQPQHF	TGTGCCAGCAGCGCGGGACAGAACAATCAGCCCCAGCATTTT
TRBD1	TRBJ2-3	few	TRBV28	14	CASTSGQDPDTQYF	TGTGCCAGCACCTCTGGACAGGACCCAGATACGCAGTATTTT
TRBD1	TRBJ1-5	-	TRBV30	17	CAWSWGQGKVSNQPQHF	TGTGCCTGGAGCTGGGGACAGGGAAAGGTTAGCAATCAGCCCCAGCATTTT
-	TRBJ1-2	-	TRBV28	15	CASSRLAGANYGYTF	TGTGCCAGCAGTCGGTTGGCAGGGGCCAACTATGGCTACACCTTC
-	TRBJ2-7	-	TRBV28	13	CASSFLRENEQYF	TGTGCCAGCAGTTTTCTGAGGGAAAACGAGCAGTACTTC
TRBD2	TRBJ2-7	-	TRBV28	17	CASSAPGTSGRAVEQYF	TGTGCCAGCAGTGCCCCCGGGACTAGCGGGAGGGCGGTCGAGCAGTACTTC
TRBD2	TRBJ2-7	-	TRBV18	15	CASSPGLAGVDEQYF	TGTGCCAGCTCACCAGGTCTAGCGGGAGTCGACGAGCAGTACTTC
-	TRBJ2-1	once	TRBV7-8	15	CASSAPPPPYNEQFF	TGTGCCAGCAGCGCGCCCCCACCTCCCTACAATGAGCAGTTCTTC
TRBD1	TRBJ1-2	-	TRBV27	14	CASSPQGAGYGYTF	TGTGCCAGCAGTCCACAGGGGGCTGGCTATGGCTACACCTTC
-	TRBJ2-2	-	TRBV11-2	15	CASSLGLAVTGELFF	TGTGCCAGCAGCTTAGGTCTAGCAGTCACCGGGGAGCTGTTTTTT
-	TRBJ2-7	-	TRBV7-8	13	CASSRAGGYEQYF	TGTGCCAGCAGCCGTGCTGGGGGGTACGAGCAGTACTTC
-	TRBJ2-7	-	TRBV30	14	CAWSVLRDRGEQYF	TGTGCCTGGAGTGTACTGCGTGACAGAGGCGAGCAGTACTTC
TRBD1	TRBJ1-2	-	TRBV29-1	13	CSVGTGGAYGYTF	TGCAGCGTTGGGACAGGGGGGGCCTATGGCTACACCTTC
-	TRBJ2-3	-	TRBV5-1	15	CASSLTTGRTDTQYF	TGCGCCAGCAGTTTGACCACAGGGCGCACAGATACGCAGTATTTT
-	TRBJ2-1	-	TRBV6-5	12	CASSSVDQGQFF	TGTGCCAGCAGTTCCGTGGACCAGGGGCAGTTCTTC
TRBD2	TRBJ2-5	-	TRBV5-1	14	CASSPGGVGETQYF	TGCGCCAGCAGCCCCGGGGGGGTAGGAGAGACCCAGTACTTC
TRBD2	TRBJ2-1	-	TRBV4-1	16	CASSTLAGDSYNEQFF	TGCGCCAGCAGCACCCTAGCGGGAGACTCTTACAATGAGCAGTTCTTC
TRBD2	TRBJ2-1	-	TRBV28	16	CASSPPGLAENNEQFF	TGTGCCAGCAGTCCTCCGGGACTAGCGGAGAACAATGAGCAGTTCTTC
TRBD1	TRBJ2-2	-	TRBV10-3	15	CAISQGASWGGELFF	TGTGCCATCAGTCAGGGGGCTTCTTGGGGCGGGGAGCTGTTTTTT
TRBD2	TRBJ2-3	-	TRBV9	17	CASSAGGGLPSTDTQYF	TGTGCCAGCAGCGCGGGGGGGGGTCTACCTAGCACAGATACGCAGTATTTT
-	TRBJ2-7	-	TRBV29-1	13	CSVSGSGYYEQYF	TGCAGCGTTTCGGGTAGCGGATATTACGAGCAGTACTTC
-	TRBJ2-3	-	TRBV29-1	13	CKGGDATTDTQYF	TGCAAGGGCGGGGACGCCACCACAGATACGCAGTATTTT
-	TRBJ2-2	few	TRBV7-7	13	CASSESYTGELFF	TGTGCTAGCAGCGAGAGTTACACCGGGGAGCTGTTTTTT